One and the same sample provided the 28 T cell receptor beta chains below, sequenced in a study of CD8 T cells in Susac syndrome. Random hexamers primed reverse transcription of about 0.5 to 1 ug RNA. From the immunoSEQ multiplex PCR reads, TCRdb called clonotypes with MiXCR, one entry per CDR3 protein. The repertoire holds about 280,000 distinct CDR3 sequences, with around 84% as singletons. Input material: CD8+ T cells from PBMCs. The receptors were sampled from a human donor with multiple sclerosis.

The gene calls are TRBV28 and TRBJ2-7; D perhaps matches TRBD2 (6 bases). Trimming shortened V by 5 bases and J by 6 bases, and 26 bases separated the two germline ends. Germline CDR1 is MDHEN and CDR2 is SYDVKM. The CDR3 length is 17 residues. CDR3 sequence reads: CASSPGLGLSLPGEQYF. Written as DNA, the CDR3 is TGTGCCAGCAGTCCTGGTCTGGGACTTTCCCTACCTGGCGAGCAGTACTTC.

The rearrangement uses TRBV3-1 and TRBJ1-1; D is uncertain. Trimming removed 1 base from V and 3 bases from J, with 18 bases in between. In germline, CDR1 is LGHDT, CDR2 YNNKEL (reference sequence). CDR3 length: 17 amino acids. The CDR3 sequence is CASSQGLRRVCYTEAFF. The CDR3 region has the DNA TGTGCCAGCAGCCAAGGGCTCAGGCGCGTCTGTTACACTGAAGCTTTCTTT.

This sequence joins TRBV6-6 and TRBJ2-5; 7 bases are a match to TRBD2. CDR3 length: 16 residues. Germline CDR1 MNHNY, CDR2 SVGAGI (reference sequence). Germline trimming cut 2 bases from V and 7 bases from J; bases unmatched to any gene: 13. The CDR3 DNA reads TGTGCCAGCAGTTACCCCGCCCCTGCACAGCGGGGGACCCAGTACTTC. Protein sequence: CASSYPAPAQRGTQYF.

The DNA of the CDR3 is TGTGCCAGCAGCCACTACCGGGACAGGGCCCGGGGAATGAACACTGAAGCTTTCTTT. This gives the protein CASSHYRDRARGMNTEAFF. This rearrangement joins TRBV4-2 to TRBJ1-1, with 9 positions matching TRBD1. The CDR3 is 19 residues long. CDR1 and CDR2 from the germline V gene are LGHNA and YNFKEQ. J lost 0 bases, V lost 3 bases, and 14 bases had no gene match.

The chain recombines TRBV2 with TRBJ2-7, with 8 bases identical to TRBD1. Germline V gene data show CDR1 as SNHLY and CDR2 as FYNNEI. J lost 4 bases, V lost 3 bases, and 5 bases had no gene match. CDR3 length: 14 amino acids. In DNA, the CDR3 is TGTGCCAGCAGTGATGGGACAGGCCCATACGAGCAGTACTTC. The encoded protein is CASSDGTGPYEQYF.

This clonotype has a handful of counts. The gene calls are TRBV2 and TRBJ2-3; D is perhaps TRBD1 (6 bases). CDR1 is SNHLY and CDR2 is FYNNEI in the germline V gene. The CDR3 is 10 amino acids. V was trimmed by 9 bases and J by 9 bases, leaving 10 bases between them. The CDR3 sequence is CASGGRTQYF. The CDR3, as DNA: TGTGCCAGTGGGGGCAGAACGCAGTATTTT.

This chain links TRBV12-3 or TRBV12-4 with TRBJ2-5; 11 bases map to TRBD2. The length of the CDR3 is 15 residues. Trimming cost V 5 bases and J 5 bases; bases outside gene matches: 7. The CDR3 here is CASSISSGRTETQYF. For the CDR3, the DNA is TGTGCCAGCAGTATCTCTAGCGGGAGGACGGAGACCCAGTACTTC.

The genes are TRBV28 and TRBJ2-5; 8 bases map to TRBD1. J was trimmed by 5 bases and V by 1 base; bases with no gene match: 6. This CDR3 has 15 residues. The germline gives CDR1 MDHEN, CDR2 SYDVKM. The CDR3 is CASSLYRTGYETQYF. In DNA form, the CDR3 reads TGTGCCAGCAGTTTATATCGGACAGGGTACGAGACCCAGTACTTC.

The chain couples TRBV4-1 to TRBJ1-2; D ambiguous. Germline CDR1 is MGHRA and CDR2 is YSYEKL. Trimming removed 1 base from V and 8 bases from J, with 14 bases in between. This CDR3 has 14 residues. The CDR3 DNA follows: TGCGCCAGCAGCCAAGCCTACGGTGCCAGCGGCTACACCTTC. Protein product: CASSQAYGASGYTF.

This sequence joins TRBV19 and TRBJ1-5; the D gene is possibly TRBD1 (6 bases). The CDR3 loop spans 14 amino acids. The V end was cut by 3 bases, the J end by 3 bases, with 9 bases between. The germline V gene encodes CDR1 LNHDA and CDR2 SQIVND (reference sequence). The CDR3 bases are TGTGCCAGTAGTATCCGGGACAACAATCAGCCCCAGCATTTT. Its protein is CASSIRDNNQPQHF. The complete variable domain, with remaining parts taken from reference TRBV19 and TRBJ1-5, reads DGGITQSPKYLFRKEGQNVTLSCEQNLNHDAMYWYRQDPGQGLRLIYYSQIVNDFQKGDIAEGYSVSREKKESFPLTVTSAQKNPTAFYLCASSIRDNNQPQHFGDGTRLSIL.

The J gene is TRBJ2-7, the V gene TRBV27; 10 bases fit TRBD1. The V segment lost 5 bases and the J segment 3 bases; nucleotides outside the gene matches: 10. CDR3 length: 16 amino acids. CDR1 is MNHEY and CDR2 is SMNVEV in the germline V gene (reference sequence). DNA for the CDR3: TGTGCCAGCAGTCCCCCGGCAGACAGGGGGCACTACGAGCAGTACTTC. It codes for CASSPPADRGHYEQYF.

This chain uses TRBV10-3 with TRBJ1-1, with D maybe TRBD1 (5 bases). V lost 3 bases and J lost 1, with 21 bases in between. The CDR3 extends over 18 amino acids. Germline CDR1 ENHRY, CDR2 SYGVKD. For the CDR3, the DNA is TGTGCCATCAGTGATCGGGACGCTGATTTATCCTCGAACACTGAAGCTTTCTTT. Protein product: CAISDRDADLSSNTEAFF.

The V gene is TRBV14, the J gene TRBJ2-1; tentative D call: TRBD2 (6 bases). The CDR3 totals 14 residues. CDR1 is SGHDN and CDR2 is FVKESK in the germline V gene. Deletions cut 3 bases from V and 8 bases from J, with 14 bases between. The CDR3 DNA reads TGTGCCAGCAGCCAGGCGGACTATCTCGATGAGCAGTTCTTC. Amino acid sequence: CASSQADYLDEQFF.

This sequence joins TRBV7-9 and TRBJ2-1; 11 nucleotides line up with TRBD2. From germline, CDR1 is SEHNR and CDR2 FQNEAQ (reference sequence). V dropped 2 bases and J dropped 7; count of bases not matched to a gene: 10. There are 17 residues in the CDR3. CDR3 sequence: CASSLSSGSGRANEQFF. CDR3 sequence (DNA): TGTGCCAGCAGCTTATCCTCCGGTAGCGGGAGGGCGAATGAGCAGTTCTTC. The full variable domain, with the rest looked up from reference TRBV7-9 and TRBJ2-1, is DTGVSQNPRHKITKRGQNVTFRCDPISEHNRLYWYRQTLGQGPEFLTYFQNEAQLEKSRLLSDRFSAERPKGSFSTLEIQRTEQGDSAMYLCASSLSSGSGRANEQFFGPGTRLTVL.

This sequence joins TRBV5-4 and TRBJ2-7, with 7 bases aligning to TRBD2. Germline V gene lookup returns CDR1 SGHNT and CDR2 YYREEE (reference sequence). V shed 6 bases and J 1 base; nucleotides not matched to a gene: 10. The CDR3 totals 15 residues. CDR3 loop: CASTDEERGSYEQYF. In DNA form, the CDR3 reads TGTGCCAGCACCGACGAGGAGCGGGGATCCTACGAGCAGTACTTC.

The chain couples TRBV2 to TRBJ1-5, with TRBD1 matching 8 bases. CDR3 length equals 15 residues. Germline-derived CDR1 and CDR2 are SNHLY and FYNNEI. Trimming cost V 6 bases and J 3 bases; bases outside gene matches: 7. The CDR3 DNA follows: TGTGCCAGCAGGGAACAGGGGGTTGCCAATCAGCCCCAGCATTTT. Its translation is CASREQGVANQPQHF.

This clonotype was seen once. The CDR3 region has the DNA TGTGCCAGCAGTTTAGCGGGAGGGCCCTCCTACAATGAGCAGTTCTTC. It is translated as CASSLAGGPSYNEQFF. The chain couples TRBV27 to TRBJ2-1, with 9 nucleotides matching TRBD2. The CDR3 spans 16 residues. CDR1 and CDR2 (germline): MNHEY, SMNVEV (reference sequence). Trimming cost V 2 bases and J 0 bases; bases outside gene matches: 2.

The chain joins TRBV3-1 to TRBJ2-2; D unclear. From germline, CDR1 is LGHDT and CDR2 YNNKEL (reference sequence). V shed 2 bases and J shed 5 bases, with 18 bases lying between them. This CDR3 region has 17 residues. CDR3 sequence reads: CASSQSPFELLTGELFF. CDR3 nucleotide sequence: TGTGCCAGCAGCCAAAGCCCATTCGAGCTTTTAACCGGGGAGCTGTTTTTT.

V and J are TRBV30 and TRBJ2-7; D is unclear. The CDR3 has 15 amino acids. Trimming removed 1 base from V and 0 bases from J, with 13 bases in between. Germline V gene sequence: CDR1 GTSNPN, CDR2 SVGIG (reference sequence). The CDR3 here is CAWSAHTWASYEQYF. DNA of the CDR3: TGTGCCTGGAGTGCTCACACCTGGGCCTCCTACGAGCAGTACTTC.

This chain joins TRBV28 and TRBJ1-4, with D possibly matching TRBD1 (6 bases). V lost 6 bases, J lost 7 bases, and 12 bases lay in between. This CDR3 region has 13 residues. From germline, CDR1 is MDHEN and CDR2 SYDVKM. The CDR3 loop is CASSPGQGEKLFF. Here the CDR3 DNA reads TGTGCCAGCAGCCCGGGACAAGGTGAAAAACTGTTTTTT.

This chain uses TRBV27 with TRBJ2-1; 13 positions agree with TRBD2. CDR1 is MNHEY and CDR2 is SMNVEV in the germline V gene (reference sequence). With 5 bases clipped from V and 6 bases from J, the junction kept 10 bases outside the gene matches. The CDR3 totals 17 residues. For the CDR3, the DNA is TGTGCCAGCAGTGAATTTGGACTAGCGGGAGTCGGCAATGAGCAGTTCTTC. Protein sequence: CASSEFGLAGVGNEQFF.

The rearrangement links TRBV11-2 to TRBJ2-5; 7 nucleotides line up with TRBD2. V gave up 0 bases and J gave up 5 bases; unmatched junction bases: 9. The V gene's germline CDR1 is SGHAT and CDR2 FQNNGV. The CDR3 contains 16 residues. As DNA, the CDR3 is TGTGCCAGCAGCTTAGAGCGCCTAGCGGTGGGGGAGACCCAGTACTTC. Its protein product is CASSLERLAVGETQYF. The whole variable domain, remainder taken from reference TRBV11-2 and TRBJ2-5, is EAGVAQSPRYKIIEKRQSVAFWCNPISGHATLYWYQQILGQGPKLLIQFQNNGVVDDSQLPKDRFSAERLKGVDSTLKIQPAKLEDSAVYLCASSLERLAVGETQYFGPGTRLLVL.

The chain carries TRBV9 and TRBJ1-1, with TRBD1 matching 9 bases. The CDR3 covers 15 residues. With 4 bases clipped from V and 1 base from J, the junction kept 5 bases outside the gene matches. Per the germline V gene, CDR1 is SGDLS and CDR2 is YYNGEE. CDR3 protein: CASSPSDRGNTEAFF. The CDR3 nucleotides are TGTGCCAGCAGCCCCTCGGACAGGGGGAACACTGAAGCTTTCTTT.

This clonotype was counted between two and nine times. The rearrangement uses TRBV27 and TRBJ2-7, with TRBD1 matching 8 bases. The CDR3 length is 15 residues. Looked up from germline, CDR1 is MNHEY and CDR2 is SMNVEV (reference sequence). Unmatched junction bases numbered 5, after V lost 4 bases and J lost 0 bases. The CDR3 region is CASSYGTGPSYEQYF. In DNA form, the CDR3 reads TGTGCCAGCAGTTACGGGACAGGTCCCTCCTACGAGCAGTACTTC.

The chain couples TRBV29-1 to TRBJ2-1; 9 bases are shared with TRBD2. J was trimmed by 1 base and V by 3 bases; bases with no gene match: 4. The CDR3 sequence is 15 residues long. Germline V gene lookup returns CDR1 SQVTM and CDR2 ANQGSEA. For the CDR3, the DNA is TGCAGCGTTGAGGCTAGCGGGGAATCCTACAATGAGCAGTTCTTC. Residues: CSVEASGESYNEQFF.

Here the CDR3 DNA reads TGTGCCAGCAGTGATACAGGGGCGACCTCCTACGAGCAGTACTTC. Protein product: CASSDTGATSYEQYF. This chain connects TRBV12-3 or TRBV12-4 to TRBJ2-7; 7 positions agree with TRBD1. V was pared by 5 bases and J by 0 bases, with 7 bases of the junction left unmatched. CDR3 size: 15 residues.

The chain uses TRBV12-3 or TRBV12-4 and TRBJ2-7; the match to TRBD1 covers 8 bases. CDR3 size: 13 residues. The trim removed 4 bases at V and 6 bases at J, leaving 5 bases unmatched. The CDR3 is CASSWGQAREQYF. The CDR3 DNA reads TGTGCCAGCAGTTGGGGACAGGCTCGCGAGCAGTACTTC.

V usage is TRBV30 and J usage is TRBJ2-1; D uncertain. CDR1 and CDR2 (germline): GTSNPN, SVGIG (reference sequence). This CDR3 has 13 residues. V gave up 4 bases and J gave up 1 base, with 8 bases separating them. CDR3 residues: CAWIGRSYNEQFF. CDR3 DNA sequence: TGTGCCTGGATCGGTAGGTCCTACAATGAGCAGTTCTTC.